This TCR beta chain was profiled in a study of blood T cell repertoires in COVID-19. About the research overall: From the United States, Italy and Spain came samples of acute and convalescent COVID-19.

The method was immunoSEQ multiplex PCR; TCRdb's version includes in-frame clones alone and lacks a portion of them. The table has more than 150,000 clones, 94% seen once. In Seattle, patients joined the study during active infection and were tracked longitudinally. The receptor's source is a man aged 25-45 years with COVID-19, enrolled during active disease. The sequenced material came from peripheral blood.

CDR3 coding DNA: TGCAGAGCCGGGACAGGGCTAGGTACCTTC. Amino acids: CRAGTGLGTF. J is TRBJ1-2 and V is TRBV29-1, with TRBD1 identical over 9 bases. The CDR3 contains 10 residues. CDR1 SQVTM and CDR2 ANQGSEA come from the germline V gene. Supplemented by reference TRBV29-1 and TRBJ1-2, the full variable domain reads SAVISQKPSRDICQRGTSLTIQCQVDSQVTMMFWYRQQPGQSLTLIATANQGSEATYESGFVIDKFPISRPNLTFSTLTVSNMSPEDSSIYLCRAGTGLGTFGSGTRLTVV.